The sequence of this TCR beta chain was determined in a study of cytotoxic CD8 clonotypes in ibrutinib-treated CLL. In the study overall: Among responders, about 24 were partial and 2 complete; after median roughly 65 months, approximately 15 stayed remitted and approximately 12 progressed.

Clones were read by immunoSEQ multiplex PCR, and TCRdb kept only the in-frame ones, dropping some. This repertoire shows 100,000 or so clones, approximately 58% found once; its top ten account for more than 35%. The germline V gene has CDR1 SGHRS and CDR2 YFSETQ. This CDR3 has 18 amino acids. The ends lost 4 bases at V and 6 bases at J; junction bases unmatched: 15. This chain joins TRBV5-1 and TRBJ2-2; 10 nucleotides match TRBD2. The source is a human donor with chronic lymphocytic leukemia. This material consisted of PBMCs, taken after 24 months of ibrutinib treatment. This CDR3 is CASSLPGVAGGPAGELFF. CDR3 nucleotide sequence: TGCGCCAGCAGCCTCCCGGGGGTAGCGGGGGGCCCCGCCGGGGAGCTGTTTTTT.